This T cell receptor beta chain originates from a study of cytomegalovirus exposure and HLA in healthy donors. Across the whole study: Clustering assigned approximately 78% of the roughly 420 genotyped donors to the Caucasian-associated ancestry cluster. Overall study results and limits: Most likely, a cluster of highly shared sequence variants arose as a sequencing artifact. Highest at DRB1 and lowest at HLA-C, TCR association rates differed among HLA loci in a later analysis.

The CDR3 consists of 15 residues. V lost 1 base, J lost 4 bases, and 11 bases lay in between. CDR1 is SGHTA and CDR2 is FQGNSA in the germline V gene. This clone was seen just once. Its specificity is unknown. PCR used 60 Vbeta primers and 13 Jbeta primers. The table came from immunoSEQ multiplex PCR; TCRdb's copy has only in-frame clones and leaves some out. The sample has under 200,000 clones, about three quarters seen once. The receptor's source is a woman aged 40 to 50 in good health and CMV-seropositive. The specimen sequenced was PBMCs. The V call is TRBV7-2, the J call TRBJ1-3; maybe TRBD1 (6 bases). CDR3 loop: CASSLGGGAGNTIYF. The CDR3 DNA reads TGTGCCAGCAGCTTAGGAGGGGGGGCCGGAAACACCATATATTTT.